This TCR beta chain was observed in a study of T cell repertoires in cytomegalovirus infection. At the level of the study: Through public TCR beta signatures, both CMV infection and matching HLA type were indicated. Study results and limitations: Ex vivo, HLA-C-restricted CMV-specific TCR beta clonotypes prevailed over the rest of the response. Identification of carriers of CMV plus the relevant HLA was performed using cumulative public TCR beta family frequency.

TCRdb re-called the reads with MiXCR, one entry per CDR3 protein. Among hundreds of thousands of distinct CDR3 sequences, about 24% were seen once, and the ten largest hold approximately 8%. This clonotype was recorded a few times. Its antigen is not known. The V and J ends lost 1 base and 6 bases respectively, with 14 bases between them. The CDR3 totals 15 residues. The source is a human donor in good health (CMV status not recorded). Some clones in this sample may be carry-over from other donors' samples. The sample comprised CD8+ T cells from PBMCs. This sequence joins TRBV12-3 or TRBV12-4 and TRBJ2-3, with D hard to call. In nucleotides, the CDR3 is TGTGCCAGCAGTTTAGTAAGAGTTACGAGTGATACGCAGTATTTT. Amino acid sequence: CASSLVRVTSDTQYF.